The 28 T cell receptor beta chains given below trace back to one sample, sequenced in a study of T cell responses to AZD1222 COVID-19 vaccine. Sequencing used immunoSEQ multiplex PCR; TCRdb keeps in-frame clones, though not all of them. The sample comprises some 180,000 clones, approximately 95% of which are singletons, and 0.95% to 1.3% rests with the top ten. The material sequenced was peripheral blood, taken 28 days after the second dose of the MenACWY control vaccine. Source of these receptors: an adult who received the MenACWY meningococcal vaccine as a control.

The chain is built from TRBV30 and TRBJ1-4; 7 bases match TRBD1. Germline-derived CDR1 and CDR2 are GTSNPN and SVGIG (reference sequence). The CDR3 spans 15 residues. The J segment lost 7 bases and the V segment lost 4 bases, leaving 12 bases of the junction unmatched. The CDR3 DNA sequence: TGTGCCTGGACCAACCGAGGGGCAGGGGGTGAAAAACTGTTTTTT. Protein sequence: CAWTNRGAGGEKLFF.

This clone was detected only once. V gene TRBV14 combines with J gene TRBJ2-7; D is uncertain. V lost 2 bases, J lost 3 bases, and 11 bases lay in between. Per germline, CDR1 SGHDN and CDR2 FVKESK. CDR3 length equals 14 residues. CDR3 coding DNA: TGTGCCAGCAGCCAAAAGAGTGGAGTCTACGAGCAGTACTTC. Translation gives CASSQKSGVYEQYF.

The CDR3 DNA follows: TGTGCCAGCAGGCCCCAGGGGACCACCGGGGAGCTGTTTTTT. It codes for CASRPQGTTGELFF. The rearrangement joins TRBV7-9 to TRBJ2-2, with D possibly matching TRBD1 (6 bases). The germline V and J ends were trimmed by 6 bases and 4 bases, with 12 bases remaining between them. The CDR3 totals 14 residues. Germline-derived CDR1 and CDR2 are SEHNR and FQNEAQ (reference sequence).

V is TRBV6-6 and J is TRBJ2-1; the D gene could be TRBD1 or TRBD2 (8 bases each). The CDR3 runs to 17 residues. Germline CDR1 is MNHNY and CDR2 is SVGAGI (reference sequence). Trimming left V 5 bases short and J 5 bases short, with 22 bases between. The CDR3 nucleotides read TGTGCCAGCAGTCCCGGGGGGGGCAGGGGGCGTAACAATGAGCAGTTCTTC. Protein: CASSPGGGRGRNNEQFF.

This rearrangement joins TRBV20-1 to TRBJ2-3; D unresolved. The length of the CDR3 is 11 residues. V lost 6 bases, J lost 8 bases, and 12 bases lay in between. The V gene's germline CDR1 is DFQATT and CDR2 SNEGSKA (reference sequence). CDR3 in DNA: TGCAGTGCGCGGTCCCCTTTTACGCAGTATTTT. This codes for CSARSPFTQYF.

V gene TRBV4-1 combines with J gene TRBJ1-4, with D possibly TRBD1 on 5 matching bases. Trimming took off 1 base at V and 3 bases at J, with 12 bases between the two ends. The germline CDR1 and CDR2 sequences are MGHRA and YSYEKL. This CDR3 is 16 amino acids long. DNA of the CDR3: TGCGCCAGCAGCCAAGTCTCGGGGACGGCTAATGAAAAACTGTTTTTT. It specifies CASSQVSGTANEKLFF.

The chain recombines TRBV7-3 with TRBJ2-2; D might be TRBD1 (7 bases). V was clipped by 5 bases and J by 5 bases, with 15 bases between them. Germline assignment: CDR1 SGHTA and CDR2 FQGTGA. The CDR3 loop spans 15 amino acids. This chain's CDR3 is CASSTSGGQTGELFF. The CDR3 nucleotides read TGTGCCAGCAGCACCTCAGGGGGGCAAACCGGGGAGCTGTTTTTT.

This clone appeared once. This chain uses TRBV6-5 with TRBJ1-1; tentatively, D is TRBD1 (5 bases). Trimming pared 6 bases from V and 1 base from J, leaving 12 bases between. This CDR3 has 14 amino acids. CDR1 and CDR2 from the germline V gene are MNHEY and SVGAGI. CDR3 amino acids: CASSSRDGNTEAFF. For the CDR3, the DNA is TGTGCCAGCAGCTCCAGGGACGGGAACACTGAAGCTTTCTTT.

On this clone itself: The sample carries other DNA sequences with the same CDR3. J is TRBJ1-2 and V is TRBV5-1; TRBD1 is a possible D gene (5 bases). V lost 0 bases and J 2 bases, leaving 5 bases between the germline ends. CDR3 length equals 13 residues. The V gene's germline CDR1 is SGHRS and CDR2 YFSETQ. In DNA, the CDR3 is TGCGCCAGCAGCTTGGAGGGGAACTATGGCTACACCTTC. Translating gives CASSLEGNYGYTF.

The rearrangement joins TRBV6-1 to TRBJ2-7, with TRBD2 matching 11 bases. The V gene end was trimmed by 3 bases and the J gene end by 4 bases; junction bases not matched to a gene: 8. Germline lookup yields CDR1 MNHNS and CDR2 SASEGT. The CDR3 sequence is 16 residues long. Written as DNA, the CDR3 is TGTGCCAGCAGTGACAAAGGGACTAGCGGAAGGTACGAGCAGTACTTC. It specifies CASSDKGTSGRYEQYF.

The genes are TRBV13 and TRBJ1-5; TRBD1 might be the D (6 bases). This CDR3 region has 17 residues. The germline V and J ends were trimmed by 8 bases and 7 bases, with 27 bases remaining between them. Germline V CDR1 and CDR2: PRHDT, FYEKMQ (reference sequence). This CDR3 is CASRATGGQGRSQPQHF. CDR3 in DNA: TGTGCCAGCCGAGCCACGGGGGGGCAGGGACGTTCGCAGCCCCAGCATTTT.

The chain couples TRBV7-9 to TRBJ1-4; D is perhaps TRBD1 (6 bases). The CDR3 consists of 15 residues. Germline CDR1 SEHNR, CDR2 FQNEAQ (reference sequence). V was pared by 4 bases and J by 4 bases, with 13 bases between. The CDR3 DNA sequence: TGTGCCAGCAGCTACAGGGTCCCATATAATGAAAAACTGTTTTTT. Translating it yields CASSYRVPYNEKLFF. Full variable domain (missing parts from reference TRBV7-9 and TRBJ1-4): DTGVSQNPRHKITKRGQNVTFRCDPISEHNRLYWYRQTLGQGPEFLTYFQNEAQLEKSRLLSDRFSAERPKGSFSTLEIQRTEQGDSAMYLCASSYRVPYNEKLFFGSGTQLSVL.

The CDR3 sequence is CAITPAGNYGYTF. CDR3 coding DNA: TGTGCCATCACCCCCGCGGGGAACTATGGCTACACCTTC. This chain uses TRBV10-3 with TRBJ1-2; D remains ambiguous. V gave up 7 bases and J gave up 2 bases, with 11 bases separating them. The CDR3 totals 13 residues. From germline, CDR1 is ENHRY and CDR2 SYGVKD.

The chain employs TRBV9 and TRBJ2-1, with 7 bases identical to TRBD2. The V gene's germline CDR1 is SGDLS and CDR2 YYNGEE. V trimming: 2 bases; J trimming: 12 bases; junction bases outside the gene matches: 8. The CDR3 consists of 13 residues. DNA for the CDR3: TGTGCCAGCAGCGTCGGCTTAACGGGAGGGCAGTTCTTC. Translating it yields CASSVGLTGGQFF.

The chain couples TRBV5-8 to TRBJ2-3; a possible D gene is TRBD2 (6 bases). Germline-derived CDR1 and CDR2 are SGHTS and YDEGEE. Trimming pared 6 bases from V and 0 bases from J, leaving 14 bases between. The CDR3 has 15 residues. CDR3 region: CASNMGLLSTDTQYF. In DNA form, the CDR3 reads TGTGCCAGCAATATGGGACTGCTGAGCACAGATACGCAGTATTTT.

This chain uses TRBV25-1 with TRBJ1-6; no reliable D call. With 1 base removed from V and 6 bases from J, the gap between germline ends came to 4 bases. The CDR3 loop spans 13 amino acids. Looked up from germline, CDR1 is MGHDK and CDR2 is SYGVNS. CDR3 region: CASSELINSPLHF. In nucleotides, the CDR3 is TGTGCCAGCAGTGAATTGATTAATTCACCCCTCCACTTT.

The rearrangement uses TRBV3-1 (or the pseudogene TRBV3-2) and TRBJ1-4; 7 nucleotides align to TRBD1. Germline CDR1 and CDR2: LGHDT and YNNKEL (reference sequence). The CDR3 contains 16 residues. V lost 1 base to trimming and J lost 8 bases; unmatched junction nucleotides: 10. CDR3 sequence (DNA): TGTGCCAGCAGCCAAGGTTCAGACAGGGCCTACGAAAAACTGTTTTTT. Protein sequence: CASSQGSDRAYEKLFF.

The V and J genes are TRBV7-2 and TRBJ1-5, with unresolved D. Germline CDR1 and CDR2: SGHTA and FQGNSA. This CDR3 is built from 13 residues. V was cut by 3 bases and J by 3 bases, with 6 bases left in between. CDR3 residues: CASSFGNNQPQHF. In DNA form, the CDR3 reads TGTGCCAGCAGCTTTGGGAACAATCAGCCCCAGCATTTT.

This chain links TRBV5-4 with TRBJ1-4; the D gene is possibly TRBD1 (6 bases). In germline, CDR1 is SGHNT, CDR2 YYREEE (reference sequence). The CDR3 runs 14 residues. The germline V and J ends were trimmed by 4 bases and 7 bases, with 14 bases remaining between them. CDR3 sequence: CASSVQGGSEKLFF. CDR3 coding DNA: TGTGCCAGCAGCGTACAGGGCGGGAGTGAAAAACTGTTTTTT.

The CDR3 reads CAWTKTGLHTEAFF. In nucleotides, the CDR3 is TGTGCCTGGACCAAAACAGGGCTCCACACTGAAGCTTTCTTT. V is TRBV30 and J is TRBJ1-1, with D perhaps matching TRBD1 (6 bases). The CDR3 contains 14 residues. Germline CDR1 is GTSNPN and CDR2 is SVGIG (reference sequence). Trimming took 4 bases from V and 3 from J, leaving 15 bases between them.

This chain connects TRBV9 to TRBJ1-2; TRBD1 matches 11 bases. From germline, CDR1 is SGDLS and CDR2 YYNGEE. Losses at the gene ends were 3 bases for V and 2 bases for J; bases not matched to a gene: 6. The CDR3 totals 16 residues. In DNA, the CDR3 is TGTGCCAGCAGCGGCCAGGGGGACAGGGGGAACTATGGCTACACCTTC. Its protein product is CASSGQGDRGNYGYTF.

The gene calls are TRBV9 and TRBJ2-3; D is unclear. This CDR3 region has 15 residues. Between the trimmed V and J ends, which lost 0 bases and 2 bases, there was a span of 10 bases. Germline V gives CDR1 SGDLS, CDR2 YYNGEE. CDR3 in amino acids: CASSVVGQHTDTQYF. CDR3 DNA sequence: TGTGCCAGCAGCGTAGTCGGGCAGCACACAGATACGCAGTATTTT. Variable domain in full (rest from reference TRBV9 and TRBJ2-3): DSGVTQTPKHLITATGQRVTLRCSPRSGDLSVYWYQQSLDQGLQFLIQYYNGEERAKGNILERFSAQQFPDLHSELNLSSLELGDSALYFCASSVVGQHTDTQYFGPGTRLTVL.

The chain joins TRBV11-3 to TRBJ2-1; tentative D call: TRBD2 (5 bases). Germline V lookup: CDR1 SGHNT, CDR2 YENEEA. This CDR3 is 12 amino acids long. The ends were cut back, 5 bases at V and 9 bases at J, with 11 bases in the middle. This chain's CDR3 is CASSHGVGEQFF. The CDR3 DNA reads TGTGCCAGCAGCCACGGGGTGGGTGAGCAGTTCTTC.

The chain has TRBV7-2 and TRBJ1-1; D is unresolved. Trimming took 1 base from V and 2 from J, leaving 14 bases between them. Germline CDR1 reads SGHTA; CDR2 reads FQGNSA. This CDR3 is 16 amino acids long. The CDR3 sequence is CASSLEWGLLNTEAFF. For the CDR3, the DNA is TGTGCCAGCAGCTTAGAATGGGGTTTATTAAACACTGAAGCTTTCTTT.

This chain uses TRBV28 with TRBJ1-2; the match to TRBD1 covers 9 bases. Trimming took 5 bases from V and 5 from J; bases not matched to a gene: 3. The CDR3 runs to 13 residues. Germline V gene lookup returns CDR1 MDHEN and CDR2 SYDVKM. DNA for the CDR3: TGTGCCAGCAGTGAGGACAGGGGTTATGGCTACACCTTC. Translating it yields CASSEDRGYGYTF.

The chain recombines TRBV2 with TRBJ2-1; D tentatively fits TRBD1 or TRBD2 (6 bases each). The ends were cut back, 4 bases at V and 2 bases at J, with 12 bases in the middle. Germline loops: CDR1 SNHLY, CDR2 FYNNEI. There are 15 residues in the CDR3. The CDR3: CASSAFGGPYNEQFF. In nucleotides, the CDR3 is TGTGCCAGCAGTGCATTTGGGGGGCCCTACAATGAGCAGTTCTTC. Drawing the rest from reference TRBV2 and TRBJ2-1, the complete variable domain is EPEVTQTPSHQVTQMGQEVILRCVPISNHLYFYWYRQILGQKVEFLVSFYNNEISEKSEIFDDQFSVERPDGSNFTLKIRSTKLEDSAMYFCASSAFGGPYNEQFFGPGTRLTVL.

V gene TRBV5-4 combines with J gene TRBJ2-2, with D unclear. Germline CDR1 SGHNT, CDR2 YYREEE (reference sequence). The CDR3 sequence is 15 residues long. Trimming shortened V by 2 bases and J by 1 base, and 9 bases separated the two germline ends. CDR3 coding DNA: TGTGCCAGCAGCTTACCGTACAGGAACACCGGGGAGCTGTTTTTT. It encodes CASSLPYRNTGELFF. Complete variable domain (other parts from reference TRBV5-4 and TRBJ2-2): ETGVTQSPTHLIKTRGQQVTLRCSSQSGHNTVSWYQQALGQGPQFIFQYYREEENGRGNFPPRFSGLQFPNYSSELNVNALELDDSALYLCASSLPYRNTGELFFGEGSRLTVL.

The V call is TRBV19, the J call TRBJ2-1; D unresolved. V gave up 4 bases and J gave up 7 bases, with 14 bases separating them. Germline V gene data show CDR1 as LNHDA and CDR2 as SQIVND (reference sequence). The CDR3 has 14 amino acids. The CDR3, as DNA: TGTGCCAGTAGTAGCCTGGACGGGTGGAATGAGCAGTTCTTC. This gives the protein CASSSLDGWNEQFF.